Listed below are T cell receptor beta chains from one sample, sequenced in a study of CD8+ T cells in alopecia areata. Assay: immunoSEQ multiplex PCR; the TCRdb copy retains only in-frame clones and omits some. Counted here are 110,000 to 150,000 clones, roughly half occurring once; the ten biggest clones make up roughly 0.9%. The material was CD4+ T cells sorted from blood, obtained at week 0. The receptors were gathered from a human donor with alopecia areata. The CDR3 runs from the conserved cysteine through the conserved F or W. Fields, in order: CDR3 DNA, CDR3 protein, J gene, D gene, V gene, clone size. D genes are given only for firm matches. Rows may omit the clone size; those that give it use once, few, many or a size class.

TGTGCCAGCTCACCGACGGAGGGGCGGAACGAGCAGTACTTC,CASSPTEGRNEQYF,TRBJ2-7,.,TRBV18,.
TGCGCCAGCAGCATTCAGCGGGATAGCACAGATACGCAGTATTTT,CASSIQRDSTDTQYF,TRBJ2-3,TRBD2,TRBV5-1,.
TGTGCCAGCAGCGCCAGGGGCGCGTATGGCTACACCTTC,CASSARGAYGYTF,TRBJ1-2,.,TRBV9,.
TGTGCCAGCAGCCGATGGACAGGGGTACAAGAGACCCAGTACTTC,CASSRWTGVQETQYF,TRBJ2-5,TRBD1,TRBV7-2,.
TGTGCCAGCAGCTTAAAGACAGGGGCGAACTATGGCTACACCTTC,CASSLKTGANYGYTF,TRBJ1-2,TRBD1,TRBV7-2,.
TGCGCCAGCAGCCAAAACAGCTATGGCTACACCTTC,CASSQNSYGYTF,TRBJ1-2,.,TRBV4-1,.
TGTGCCAGCAGCCCCACAGATACGCAGTATTTT,CASSPTDTQYF,TRBJ2-3,.,TRBV4-2,.
TGTGCCTCCGGAACAAGAACTTTGAATCAGCCCCAGCATTTT,CASGTRTLNQPQHF,TRBJ1-5,.,TRBV19,once
TGTGCCAGCAGTGAGAGGGAAACCAGCAATCAGCCCCAGCATTTT,CASSERETSNQPQHF,TRBJ1-5,.,TRBV2,.
TGTGCCAGCAGCTTAAATTGGGTGGCGGGAAGCTACGAGCAGTACTTC,CASSLNWVAGSYEQYF,TRBJ2-7,.,TRBV11-2,.
TGCGCCAGCAGCTCGGGACAGGGGGTCGAAAATGAGCAGTTCTTC,CASSSGQGVENEQFF,TRBJ2-1,TRBD1,TRBV5-1,.
TGTGCCAGCAGCTGGGCCAGGGTTAAAGAGACCCAGTACTTC,CASSWARVKETQYF,TRBJ2-5,.,TRBV7-2,.
TGTGCCAGCAGCCTAACCACCGGGACTAGCGGAAGGGGGGAGACCCAGTACTTC,CASSLTTGTSGRGETQYF,TRBJ2-5,TRBD2,TRBV4-2,.
TGTGCCACCAGCAGAGCTCAAGAGACCCAGTACTTC,CATSRAQETQYF,TRBJ2-5,.,TRBV15,.
TGTGCCAGCAGCTTTGGGTCCTCGGCCGGGGAGCAGTACTTC,CASSFGSSAGEQYF,TRBJ2-7,.,TRBV7-2,few
TGTGCCAGCAGCCCCCTCACCTACGAGCAGTACTTC,CASSPLTYEQYF,TRBJ2-7,.,TRBV7-8,once
TGCGCCAGCAGCCAGGAATCCCGGGGAACTGGAAACACCATATATTTT,CASSQESRGTGNTIYF,TRBJ1-3,.,TRBV4-3,.
TGTGCCACCAGCAGAGATCTCCTAAATACGCAGTATTTT,CATSRDLLNTQYF,TRBJ2-3,.,TRBV15,few
TGTGCCATCAGAGGGACAGGGCTAGCCAAAAACATTCAGTACTTC,CAIRGTGLAKNIQYF,TRBJ2-4,TRBD1,TRBV10-3,few
TGTGCCTGGCAGGGGCCCGGGGAGCTGTTTTTT,CAWQGPGELFF,TRBJ2-2,.,TRBV30,.
TGTGCCAGCAGCTCACAGGGTAAGGGGAACACTGAAGCTTTCTTT,CASSSQGKGNTEAFF,TRBJ1-1,.,TRBV7-3,.
TGTGCCAGCAGTGAAACGAGGGAGGCGTATGGCTACACCTTC,CASSETREAYGYTF,TRBJ1-2,.,TRBV2,.
TGTGCCAGCTACGGGGGAGGCGATGAAAAACTGTTTTTT,CASYGGGDEKLFF,TRBJ1-4,.,TRBV28,.
TGTGCCAGTAGGTCCGCTCCAGGGGTGAACACTGAAGCTTTCTTT,CASRSAPGVNTEAFF,TRBJ1-1,.,TRBV19,.
TGTGCCAGCAGCCCCACAAGGACCTTCTCCTACGAGCAGTACTTC,CASSPTRTFSYEQYF,TRBJ2-7,.,TRBV6-5,few
TGTGCCAGCTCACCCCCGGCTAGCATCGCAGATACGCAGTATTTT,CASSPPASIADTQYF,TRBJ2-3,.,TRBV18,few
TGCGCCAGCTCGATAGAGGCAGGGGGGAAACGGACTGAAGCTTTCTTT,CASSIEAGGKRTEAFF,TRBJ1-1,TRBD1,TRBV4-3,.
TGCGCCAGCAGCCAAGATAGGGGAACAGATACGCAGTATTTT,CASSQDRGTDTQYF,TRBJ2-3,.,TRBV4-3,.
TGTGCCAGCAGCTTAGATTTCCAGTGGGCCTACGAGCAGTACTTC,CASSLDFQWAYEQYF,TRBJ2-7,.,TRBV7-2,once
TGTGCCATCAGTGTCGGAACCCCGGAGACCCAGTACTTC,CAISVGTPETQYF,TRBJ2-5,.,TRBV10-3,.
TGTGCCACCAGCAGAGGGGTCGGGAGGGCCCAGGAGACCCAGTACTTC,CATSRGVGRAQETQYF,TRBJ2-5,TRBD2,TRBV15,once
TGCGCCAGCAGCTCTAGACTAGCTCGCGAGCAGTACTTC,CASSSRLAREQYF,TRBJ2-7,TRBD2,TRBV5-1,.
TGCAGCGTTAATAGCGCTAACTATGGCTACACCTTC,CSVNSANYGYTF,TRBJ1-2,.,TRBV29-1,few
TGCAGCGCCAAGGGTTCAGGGCTCAATCAGCCCCAGCATTTT,CSAKGSGLNQPQHF,TRBJ1-5,.,TRBV29-1,.
TGTGCCAGTAGGTACGGGGACATCTCTAATGAAAAACTGTTTTTT,CASRYGDISNEKLFF,TRBJ1-4,.,TRBV19,few
TGCAGCGTGATGAGGAGCTCTGGGGCCAACGTCCTGACTTTC,CSVMRSSGANVLTF,TRBJ2-6,.,TRBV29-1,few
TGTGCCACCAGCAGTTATATGTTCGATCGGCAAGAGACCCAGTACTTC,CATSSYMFDRQETQYF,TRBJ2-5,.,TRBV15,few